This T cell receptor beta chain emerged from a study of blood T cell repertoires in COVID-19. Trimming stripped 6 bases from V and 5 bases from J, with 13 bases between. The CDR3 is made up of 13 amino acids. Generated by immunoSEQ multiplex PCR, the TCRdb table keeps only in-frame clones and is missing some. This table has around 75,000 clones, roughly 78% appearing once. Specimen: peripheral blood. This TCR derives from a woman aged 80 or over with active or convalescent COVID-19. The rearrangement links TRBV12-3 or TRBV12-4 to TRBJ1-1; no reliable D call. The CDR3 reads CASRGYGRTEAFF. Written as DNA, the CDR3 is TGTGCCAGCAGGGGGTACGGGAGGACTGAAGCTTTCTTT.